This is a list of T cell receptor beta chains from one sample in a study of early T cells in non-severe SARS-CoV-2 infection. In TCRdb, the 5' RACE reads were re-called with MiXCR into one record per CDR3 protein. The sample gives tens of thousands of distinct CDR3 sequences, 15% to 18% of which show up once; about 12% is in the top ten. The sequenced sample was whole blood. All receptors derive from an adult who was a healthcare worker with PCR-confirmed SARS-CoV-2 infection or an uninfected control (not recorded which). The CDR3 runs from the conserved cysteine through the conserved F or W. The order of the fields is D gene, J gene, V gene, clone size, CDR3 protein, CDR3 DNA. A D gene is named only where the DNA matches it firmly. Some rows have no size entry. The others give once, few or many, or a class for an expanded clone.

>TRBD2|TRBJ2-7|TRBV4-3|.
CASSQARGAYEQYF
TGCGCCAGCAGCCAAGCGCGGGGGGCCTACGAGCAGTACTTC
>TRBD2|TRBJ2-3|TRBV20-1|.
CSARGRLAGVYF
TGCAGTGCTAGGGGCAGACTAGCGGGGGTGTATTTT
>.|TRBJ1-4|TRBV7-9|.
CASSLVGLGLTNEKLFF
TGTGCCAGCAGCTTAGTCGGTCTAGGGTTAACTAATGAAAAACTGTTTTTT
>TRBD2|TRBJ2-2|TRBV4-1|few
CASSLRPAASGGAGELFF
TGCGCCAGCAGCCTGAGACCGGCGGCTAGCGGGGGGGCCGGGGAGCTGTTTTTT
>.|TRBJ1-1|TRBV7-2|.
CASSPHTFWGEAFF
TGTGCCAGCAGCCCCCATACATTCTGGGGTGAAGCTTTCTTT
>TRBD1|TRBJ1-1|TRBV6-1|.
CASHGQGTEAFF
TGTGCCAGCCACGGACAGGGCACTGAAGCTTTCTTT
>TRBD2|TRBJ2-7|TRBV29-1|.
CSVWGEGAAYEQYF
TGCAGCGTCTGGGGGGAGGGCGCAGCCTACGAGCAGTACTTC
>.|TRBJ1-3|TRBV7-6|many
CASSHPGHDSGNTIYF
TGTGCCAGCAGCCATCCGGGTCATGACTCTGGAAACACCATATATTTT
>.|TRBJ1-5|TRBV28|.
CASSRQDRSQPQHF
TGTGCCAGCAGTCGACAGGACCGGAGTCAGCCCCAGCATTTT
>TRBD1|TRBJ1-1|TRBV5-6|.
CASSLNRGSEAFF
TGTGCCAGCAGCTTGAACAGGGGGTCAGAAGCTTTCTTT
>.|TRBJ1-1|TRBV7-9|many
CASSLFDENGGAFF
TGTGCCAGCAGCTTGTTTGATGAGAACGGGGGAGCTTTCTTT
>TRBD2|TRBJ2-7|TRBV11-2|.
CASSFSGGAWEQYF
TGTGCCAGCAGTTTTAGCGGGGGGGCCTGGGAGCAGTACTTC
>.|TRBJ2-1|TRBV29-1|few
CSVGQPGSFF
TGCAGCGTCGGACAGCCTGGATCGTTCTTC
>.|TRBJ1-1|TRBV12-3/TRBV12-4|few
CASSRFLRGGGKTEAFF
TGTGCCAGCAGTCGCTTTTTAAGGGGGGGCGGAAAAACTGAAGCTTTCTTT
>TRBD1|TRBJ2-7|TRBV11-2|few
CASSSVTGRSYEQYF
TGTGCCAGCAGCTCGGTGACAGGGAGATCCTACGAGCAGTACTTC
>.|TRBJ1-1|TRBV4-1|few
CASSQDRAPPMNTEAFF
TGCGCCAGCAGCCAAGATCGTGCACCTCCCATGAACACTGAAGCTTTCTTT
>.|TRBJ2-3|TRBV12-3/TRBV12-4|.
CASSLVLANTDTQYF
TGTGCCAGCAGTTTAGTGTTAGCCAACACAGATACGCAGTATTTT
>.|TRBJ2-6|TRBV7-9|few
CASSTGQVTSGANVLTF
TGTGCCAGCAGTACCGGGCAGGTCACTTCTGGGGCCAACGTCCTGACTTTC
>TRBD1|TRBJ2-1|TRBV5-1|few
CASSRGQGINEQFF
TGCGCCAGCAGCCGCGGACAGGGCATCAATGAGCAGTTCTTC
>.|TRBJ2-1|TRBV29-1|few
CSVVWSNEQFF
TGCAGCGTTGTTTGGAGTAATGAGCAGTTCTTC
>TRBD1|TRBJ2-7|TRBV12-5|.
CASGLGQGAFEQYF
TGTGCTAGTGGTTTAGGACAGGGGGCCTTCGAGCAGTACTTC